The 17 T cell receptor beta chains reported below all come from one sample, sequenced in a study of technical replicates of blood from a handful of donors. Repertoires were generated with immunoSEQ multiplex PCR, while TCRdb's copy carries only in-frame clones and drops some. The sample includes more than 13,000 clones, 80% seen only once; the top ten take about 13%. The sequencing input was PBMCs. The receptors derive from a human donor in good health.

J is TRBJ2-1 and V is TRBV5-1; 10 bases are shared with TRBD2. In germline, CDR1 is SGHRS, CDR2 YFSETQ. Unmatched junction bases numbered 5, after V lost 0 bases and J lost 8 bases. The CDR3 length is 15 residues. DNA of the CDR3: TGCGCCAGCAGCTTGGAAGCGGGAGGGGGGGATGAGCAGTTCTTC. Its translation is CASSLEAGGGDEQFF. The whole variable domain, filled in from reference TRBV5-1 and TRBJ2-1, reads KAGVTQTPRYLIKTRGQQVTLSCSPISGHRSVSWYQQTPGQGLQFLFEYFSETQRNKGNFPGRFSGRQFSNSRSEMNVSTLELGDSALYLCASSLEAGGGDEQFFGPGTRLTVL.

The chain carries TRBV28 and TRBJ2-1, with D possibly TRBD2 on 6 matching bases. Per the germline V gene, CDR1 is MDHEN and CDR2 is SYDVKM. Trimming cost V 6 bases and J 8 bases, with 20 bases left between them. This CDR3 comprises 15 residues. The CDR3 spells CASSSPRRDSHEQFF. The CDR3 DNA follows: TGTGCCAGCAGCTCTCCCAGGAGGGACTCCCATGAGCAGTTCTTC.

The V and J genes are TRBV18 and TRBJ2-5; tentative D call: TRBD1 (5 bases). The CDR3 length is 14 residues. Germline loops: CDR1 KGHSH, CDR2 LQKENI. Trimming removed 0 bases from V and 4 bases from J, with 9 bases in between. The CDR3 DNA follows: TGTGCCAGCTCACCACCAGGGGATAGAGAGACCCAGTACTTC. Translation: CASSPPGDRETQYF.

With respect to this clone: One junction end does not reproduce the germline sequence, and a read error may be involved. The rearrangement uses TRBV6-5 and TRBJ1-2, with 11 nucleotides matching TRBD1. Germline CDR1 reads MNHEY; CDR2 reads SVGAGI. The CDR3 length is 14 residues. Here the CDR3 DNA reads TGTGCCAGCAGGAGGGACAGGGGGTCTTATGTCTACACCTTC. Protein product: CASRRDRGSYVYTF.

V and J are TRBV6-5 and TRBJ1-4; the D gene is possibly TRBD1 (5 bases). The germline V gene encodes CDR1 MNHEY and CDR2 SVGAGI. V was trimmed by 6 bases and J by 0 bases, leaving 8 bases between them. This CDR3 spans 14 amino acids. CDR3 nucleotide sequence: TGTGCCAGCAGGGGGGGGGCAACTAATGAAAAACTGTTTTTT. This sequence encodes CASRGGATNEKLFF.

The V gene is TRBV7-8, the J gene TRBJ1-1; 8 bases map to TRBD1. The CDR3 is 15 residues long. Trimming took 1 base from V and 3 from J; bases not matched to a gene: 4. The germline V gene encodes CDR1 SGHVS and CDR2 FQNEAQ. The CDR3 nucleotides are TGTGCCAGCAGCTTAGACAGGGGGGGAGACACTGAAGCTTTCTTT. Its translation: CASSLDRGGDTEAFF.

The chain employs TRBV7-8 and TRBJ2-3; the D is unclear. This CDR3 region has 16 residues. The V and J ends lost 2 bases and 0 bases respectively, with 12 bases between them. Germline CDR1 and CDR2: SGHVS and FQNEAQ. CDR3 sequence reads: CASSLHFSFSTDTQYF. The DNA of the CDR3 is TGTGCCAGCAGCTTACACTTCTCATTCAGCACAGATACGCAGTATTTT.

The J gene is TRBJ2-1, the V gene TRBV7-2; 8 bases align to TRBD2. CDR1 is SGHTA, CDR2 FQGNSA, per germline. Trimming removed 1 base from V and 4 bases from J; junction bases left unmatched: 6. The CDR3 length is 16 residues. The CDR3 region has the DNA TGTGCCAGCAGCTTAGAGTTTAGCGGGACATACAATGAGCAGTTCTTC. This codes for CASSLEFSGTYNEQFF.

This clone was seen a single time. CDR3 bases: TGTGCCAGCAGTTTATCGACAGGATGGGGCTATGGCTACACCTTC. Its protein is CASSLSTGWGYGYTF. This rearrangement joins TRBV27 to TRBJ1-2, with D perhaps matching TRBD1 (6 bases). Germline V gene lookup returns CDR1 MNHEY and CDR2 SMNVEV (reference sequence). The CDR3 covers 15 residues. V shed 0 bases and J shed 4 bases, with 12 bases lying between them.

This chain joins TRBV7-2 and TRBJ1-5, with D perhaps TRBD1 (6 bases). Deletions cut 3 bases from V and 4 bases from J, with 16 bases between. The CDR3 has 16 amino acids. Germline V lookup: CDR1 SGHTA, CDR2 FQGNSA. The CDR3 region has the DNA TGTGCCAGCAGCTTCAGGGGCCTCCTTGGTAATCAGCCCCAGCATTTT. Translation gives CASSFRGLLGNQPQHF. Full variable domain (outside the CDR3, taken from reference TRBV7-2 and TRBJ1-5): GAGVSQSPSNKVTEKGKDVELRCDPISGHTALYWYRQSLGQGLEFLIYFQGNSAPDKSGLPSDRFSAERTGGSVSTLTIQRTQQEDSAVYLCASSFRGLLGNQPQHFGDGTRLSIL.

This clone was seen only a few times. This chain connects TRBV5-1 to TRBJ2-2; the D gene is possibly TRBD2 (5 bases). Germline loops: CDR1 SGHRS, CDR2 YFSETQ. This CDR3 spans 15 amino acids. V lost 0 bases and J 4 bases, leaving 10 bases between the germline ends. CDR3 in amino acids: CASSLGFAGTGELFF. The CDR3, as DNA: TGCGCCAGCAGCTTGGGATTTGCGGGCACCGGGGAGCTGTTTTTT.

This chain links TRBV5-4 with TRBJ2-3; 10 positions agree with TRBD2. The germline gives CDR1 SGHNT, CDR2 YYREEE (reference sequence). The CDR3 spans 15 residues. Losses at the gene ends were 4 bases for V and 3 bases for J; bases not matched to a gene: 5. The chain's CDR3 is CASSPSSGRTDTQYF. DNA for the CDR3: TGTGCCAGCAGCCCATCTAGCGGGAGAACAGATACGCAGTATTTT. The whole variable domain, filled in from reference TRBV5-4 and TRBJ2-3, reads ETGVTQSPTHLIKTRGQQVTLRCSSQSGHNTVSWYQQALGQGPQFIFQYYREEENGRGNFPPRFSGLQFPNYSSELNVNALELDDSALYLCASSPSSGRTDTQYFGPGTRLTVL.

The V and J genes are TRBV21-1 and TRBJ2-4; the table's D call TRBD1 went unverified against the DNA. TRBV21-1 corresponds to a pseudogene. CDR3 length: 15 residues. The CDR3 loop is CASSKTGQMGNIQYF. The CDR3 bases are TGTGCCAGCAGCAAAACCGGACAGATGGGAAACATTCAGTACTTC.

A few counts support this clone. The V call is TRBV5-4, the J call TRBJ2-1; 11 nucleotides align to TRBD2. Looked up from germline, CDR1 is SGHNT and CDR2 is YYREEE (reference sequence). The CDR3 is 15 residues long. V lost 4 bases to trimming and J lost 7 bases; unmatched junction nucleotides: 7. The CDR3 region is CASSTTSGILNEQFF. CDR3 in DNA: TGTGCCAGCAGCACGACTAGCGGGATCCTAAATGAGCAGTTCTTC.

The chain carries TRBV5-1 and TRBJ2-3, with 13 bases matching TRBD2. The V and J ends lost 3 bases and 6 bases, in that order; junction bases with no gene match: 7. CDR1 SGHRS and CDR2 YFSETQ come from the germline V gene. The CDR3 is 16 residues long. The CDR3 reads CASSSRLAGGADTQYF. The DNA for the CDR3 is TGCGCCAGCAGCTCCCGACTAGCGGGAGGAGCGGATACGCAGTATTTT.

The CDR3 bases are TGTGCCAGCAGTGAAGAGAGCGGGACCCAAGAGACCCAGTACTTC. Translation: CASSEESGTQETQYF. J is TRBJ2-5 and V is TRBV6-1; 7 bases agree with TRBD2. There are 15 residues in the CDR3. J gave up 1 base and V 1 base, and 3 bases lay outside the gene matches. The germline V gene encodes CDR1 MNHNS and CDR2 SASEGT.

This clone was counted a single time. The CDR3 reads CASTTETGGEKLFF. In DNA form, the CDR3 reads TGTGCCAGCACTACGGAGACAGGGGGAGAAAAACTGTTTTTT. J is TRBJ1-4 and V is TRBV6-5; 9 bases map to TRBD1. CDR3 length equals 14 residues. Germline-derived CDR1 and CDR2 are MNHEY and SVGAGI. After removal of 7 bases from V and 8 bases from J, the junction contained 8 bases not matched to a gene.